This passage covers 9 T cell receptor beta chains from one sample sequenced in a study of T-cell memory formation after mild COVID-19. TCRdb ran MiXCR on the 5' RACE reads and lists one entry per CDR3 protein. The repertoire holds 470,000 or so distinct CDR3 sequences, with 15% to 20% as singletons. The sample comprised PBMCs or a T cell subset sorted from them (not recorded which). The receptors come from an adult woman who had mild COVID-19 (a few samples of this study predate the infection). Cell type and time point are not known.

This chain links TRBV7-3 with TRBJ2-1; D perhaps matches TRBD2 (5 bases). V lost 2 bases and J lost 15, with 14 bases in between. The CDR3 spans 12 residues. Germline CDR1 SGHTA, CDR2 FQGTGA. Here the CDR3 reads CASSLAGQPAFF. CDR3 bases: TGTGCCAGCAGCTTAGCGGGTCAACCGGCGTTCTTC.

This clonotype was observed a few times. The rearrangement joins TRBV5-5 to TRBJ1-5; TRBD1 is a possible D gene (6 bases). The V end lost 1 base, the J end lost 2 bases, and 10 bases lay between the germline ends. Germline CDR1 reads SGHKS; CDR2 reads YYEKEE (reference sequence). The CDR3 runs to 15 residues. CDR3 sequence (DNA): TGTGCCAGCAGCTTGAACAGGGTCGGCAATCAGCCCCAGCATTTT. It encodes CASSLNRVGNQPQHF.

This clonotype was seen a few times. This chain links TRBV6-5 with TRBJ1-5; TRBD1 might be the D (6 bases). Deletions cut 4 bases from V and 7 bases from J, with 14 bases between. This CDR3 region has 14 residues. Germline CDR1 reads MNHEY; CDR2 reads SVGAGI. The CDR3 reads CASSSRGEIQPQHF. DNA of the CDR3: TGTGCCAGCAGTTCCAGGGGCGAAATACAGCCCCAGCATTTT.

The chain has TRBV6-5 and TRBJ2-7, with D perhaps TRBD1 (5 bases). This CDR3 contains 13 residues. The V end was cut by 3 bases, the J end by 2 bases, with 8 bases between. Looked up from germline, CDR1 is MNHEY and CDR2 is SVGAGI. As DNA, the CDR3 is TGTGCCAGCAGTTATGACAGAACCTACGAGCAGTACTTC. It specifies CASSYDRTYEQYF.

This clonotype was seen a handful of times. The rearrangement links TRBV29-1 to TRBJ2-1; D is ambiguous. Germline lookup yields CDR1 SQVTM and CDR2 ANQGSEA. The CDR3 is 10 residues long. Trimming removed 4 bases from V and 9 bases from J, with 7 bases in between. For the CDR3, the DNA is TGCAGCGTTGCAGAGCTTGAGCAGTTCTTC. Its protein product is CSVAELEQFF.

This clonotype showed up just a few times. V usage is TRBV12-3 or TRBV12-4 and J usage is TRBJ2-1; TRBD2 matches at 10 bases. This CDR3 spans 17 amino acids. Germline trimming cut 6 bases from V and 6 bases from J; bases unmatched to any gene: 14. CDR3 sequence reads: CASSPGSGGSVANEQFF. The DNA for the CDR3 is TGTGCCAGCAGCCCTGGTAGCGGGGGGTCCGTAGCCAATGAGCAGTTCTTC.

The chain joins TRBV24-1 to TRBJ2-5, with 10 bases aligning to TRBD2. Per germline, CDR1 KGHDR and CDR2 SFDVKD. This CDR3 region has 15 residues. V lost 9 bases, J lost 3 bases, and 9 bases stayed unmatched. CDR3 amino acids: CATGQSGGGKETQYF. The CDR3 DNA reads as TGTGCCACCGGCCAAAGCGGGGGGGGAAAAGAGACCCAGTACTTC.

This clonotype was seen repeatedly, ten times or more. This chain links TRBV20-1 with TRBJ2-4, with TRBD2 identical over 10 bases. V was pared by 3 bases and J by 0 bases, with 2 bases of the junction left unmatched. Germline assignment: CDR1 DFQATT and CDR2 SNEGSKA (reference sequence). The CDR3 has 15 residues. CDR3 sequence (DNA): TGCAGTGCTAGTTCTAGCGGGGGAGCCAAAAACATTCAGTACTTC. Translation gives CSASSSGGAKNIQYF.

This clonotype was picked up a small number of times. This chain uses TRBV19 with TRBJ2-5; 9 positions agree with TRBD2. The CDR3 loop spans 13 amino acids. Germline values: CDR1 LNHDA, CDR2 SQIVND (reference sequence). V was clipped by 3 bases and J by 7 bases; unmatched bases: 3. The CDR3 DNA is TGTGCCAGTAGTATGGGACTAGCCGGGACCCAGTACTTC. This sequence encodes CASSMGLAGTQYF.